In its sample, the clone carrying this T cell receptor beta chain was seen a few times. The CDR3 runs to 15 residues. Germline V gene sequence: CDR1 LGHDT, CDR2 YNNKEL (reference sequence). V dropped 3 bases and J dropped 4 bases, with 15 bases sitting between them. The data derive from a study of blood T cells in healthy people across ages. Study-wide background: Per every two T cells, about one barcoded beta molecule was captured by template switching.

Donors gave around 10 milliliters of peripheral blood apiece. Sample-barcoded 5' priming and a J-beta primer mix drove a second PCR of roughly 6 to 12 cycles. All samples gave at least 2.5 million CDR3-containing paired-end reads. Each CDR3 protein is one row after TCRdb ran MiXCR on the 5' RACE reads. The sample has 1.5 million to 2 million distinct CDR3 sequences, about 50% seen once. This rearrangement joins TRBV3-1 to TRBJ2-5, with a possible D match to TRBD1 (5 bases). The specimen was blood. This TCR was recovered from a woman aged 40 to 50 in good health. The CDR3 sequence is CASSQYSRDRETQYF. The CDR3 bases are TGTGCCAGCAGCCAGTATAGCAGGGATCGAGAGACCCAGTACTTC.